This T cell receptor (beta chain) is from a study of Graves' ophthalmopathy and Graves' hyperthyroidism. Amplification from RNA transcripts yielded the TCR beta CDR3 regions. First-round RT-PCR employed HTBI primers, with a second-round multiplex PCR after it. Via MiXCR, TCRdb re-called the multiplex PCR reads, giving one row per CDR3 protein. The sample yields almost 750,000 distinct CDR3 sequences, 40% seen once. Germline trimming cut 8 bases from V and 6 bases from J; bases unmatched to any gene: 7. This CDR3 comprises 14 residues. Germline V gene data show CDR1 as MNHEY and CDR2 as SVGAGI. With respect to this clonotype: Its specificity is unknown.

Whole-study results and caveats: Thyroid clonotypes that were expanded above 0.001 frequency mostly also appeared in blood. Between ophthalmopathy and stable hyperthyroidism, a 13-signature model drew a separation with around 86% sensitivity and around 80% specificity.

Diagnoses were established from clinical symptoms, serum thyroxine, TRAb, thyroid ultrasound and orbital computed tomography. A volume of 8 to 10 ml of fresh peripheral blood supplied the PBMCs. J is TRBJ1-6 and V is TRBV6-5, with 7 positions matching TRBD1. The sequencing sample was made of peripheral blood. The source is an adult man with Graves' ophthalmopathy. The CDR3 bases are TGTGCCAGCCGAGGGGGCGTCGGTAATTCACCCCTCCACTTT. Translating it yields CASRGGVGNSPLHF.